The rows below give T cell receptor beta chains drawn from one sample of a study of blood T cell repertoires in COVID-19. Produced via immunoSEQ multiplex PCR; TCRdb's table is partial and in-frame only. The data show under 150,000 clones, 75% to 90% seen once. Sequenced sample: PBMCs or T cells enriched from blood (not recorded which). All receptors come from a woman in her forties or fifties who had recovered from COVID-19. CDR3s include the opening cysteine and the closing phenylalanine or tryptophan. The order of the fields is clone size, V gene, J gene, D gene, CDR3 protein, CDR3 DNA. The D gene is left open where the match is weak. Not every row has a clone size; where given, it reads once, few, many or a size class.

NA,TRBV5-8,TRBJ2-3,TRBD2,CASSLAVVAGGPGDTQYF,TGTGCCAGCAGCTTGGCCGTGGTAGCGGGGGGGCCTGGAGATACGCAGTATTTT
NA,TRBV12-3/TRBV12-4,TRBJ2-7,NA,CASSSPYEQYF,TGTGCCAGCAGCTCCCCCTACGAGCAGTACTTC
NA,TRBV5-1,TRBJ2-1,NA,CASSPDFSYNEQFF,TGCGCCAGCAGCCCTGACTTCTCCTACAATGAGCAGTTCTTC
NA,TRBV19,TRBJ1-1,NA,CASTRDTRNEAFF,TGTGCCAGTACCAGGGACACCCGGAACGAAGCTTTCTTT
NA,TRBV7-8,TRBJ2-7,NA,CASSLMSSGSREQYF,TGTGCCAGCAGCTTAATGAGTTCAGGGTCGCGGGAGCAGTACTTC
NA,TRBV7-2,TRBJ2-7,TRBD1,CASSGPGTGYNEQYF,TGTGCCAGCAGCGGACCCGGGACAGGGTATAACGAGCAGTACTTC
NA,TRBV7-9,TRBJ2-3,NA,CASSPSIGTQYF,TGTGCCAGCAGCCCAAGTATCGGTACGCAGTATTTT
few,TRBV4-1,TRBJ1-6,NA,CASSQDSADYNSPLHF,TGCGCCAGCAGCCAAGATAGCGCGGATTATAATTCACCCCTCCACTTT
NA,TRBV6-1,TRBJ1-2,TRBD1,CASSEEGTGGGYTF,TGTGCCAGCAGTGAAGAGGGGACAGGGGGTGGCTACACCTTC
NA,TRBV7-2,TRBJ2-1,NA,CASTPDFSYNEQFF,TGTGCCAGCACCCCGGACTTTTCCTACAATGAGCAGTTCTTC
NA,TRBV5-1,TRBJ1-3,TRBD1,CASNPGGYGNTIYF,TGCGCCAGCAATCCAGGGGGGTATGGAAACACCATATATTTT
NA,TRBV4-1,TRBJ1-5,NA,CASSQDVSAGNQPQHF,TGCGCCAGCAGCCAAGATGTTTCGGCGGGCAATCAGCCCCAGCATTTT
NA,TRBV11-3,TRBJ2-1,TRBD2,CASSLESGLADSYNEQFF,TGTGCCAGCAGCTTAGAGTCGGGACTAGCGGACTCCTACAATGAGCAGTTCTTC
NA,TRBV4-1,TRBJ2-7,NA,CAGRHFPSEQYF,TGCGCCGGGCGCCATTTCCCCTCCGAGCAGTACTTC
NA,TRBV7-3,TRBJ2-3,TRBD2,CASSLPLGTSGPTDTQYF,TGTGCCAGCAGCTTACCCCTCGGGACTAGCGGACCGACAGATACGCAGTATTTT
NA,TRBV2,TRBJ1-2,NA,CASRGVFGDYGYTF,TGTGCCAGCCGCGGGGTTTTCGGAGACTATGGCTACACCTTC
NA,TRBV5-8,TRBJ2-1,TRBD2,CASSLAVAGFNEQFF,TGTGCCAGCAGCTTGGCGGTAGCGGGGTTCAATGAGCAGTTCTTC
NA,TRBV9,TRBJ2-1,NA,CASSSRGSSYNEQFF,TGTGCCAGCAGCAGTAGGGGGAGCTCCTACAATGAGCAGTTCTTC
NA,TRBV9,TRBJ1-1,NA,CASSEQGWTEAFF,TGTGCCAGCAGCGAACAGGGATGGACTGAAGCTTTCTTT
few,TRBV10-2,TRBJ2-7,TRBD2,CASSETSGPYEQYF,TGCGCCAGCAGTGAGACTAGCGGGCCCTACGAGCAGTACTTC
NA,TRBV7-2,TRBJ1-1,NA,CASSLEGQTLGAFF,TGTGCCAGCAGCTTAGAGGGGCAAACCCTCGGGGCTTTCTTT
NA,TRBV19,TRBJ1-5,NA,CATRDISNQPQHF,TGTGCCACCCGGGACATAAGCAATCAGCCCCAGCATTTT
NA,TRBV6-6,TRBJ2-7,TRBD1,CASRQYDRGYEQYF,TGTGCCAGCAGGCAGTACGACAGGGGATACGAGCAGTACTTC
NA,TRBV7-2,TRBJ2-3,NA,CASSLTRAPTDTQYF,TGTGCCAGCAGCCTCACTAGGGCCCCCACAGATACGCAGTATTTT
NA,TRBV27,TRBJ2-1,NA,CASGITGFSYNEQFF,TGTGCCAGCGGCATTACAGGGTTCTCCTACAATGAGCAGTTCTTC